The present T cell receptor beta chain was sequenced within a study of cytomegalovirus exposure and HLA in healthy donors. Study in general: In terms of ancestry, the Caucasian-associated cluster contained about four fifths of the roughly 400 genotyped donors.

V was pared by 6 bases and J by 2 bases, with 8 bases between. The CDR3 sequence is 12 residues long. The germline V gene has CDR1 MNHEY and CDR2 SVGAGI. In the PCR, 60 Vbeta and 13 Jbeta primers were used. Profiled with immunoSEQ multiplex PCR; TCRdb holds only in-frame clones, not every one. The data hold 60,000 to 70,000 clones, with roughly 80% observed a single time. Study outcomes and limitations: Immune exposure was documented only through CMV serostatus. Most TCR sequences were seen very rarely across donors, but some public TCRs occurred in many. As a later analysis revealed, most CMV-associated TCR beta chains appeared HLA-restricted.

With regard to this clone: Its antigen remains unidentified.

The V gene is TRBV6-5, the J gene TRBJ2-7; no reliable D call. The sequenced sample was PBMCs. This sequence originates from a woman in her twenties or thirties in good health and CMV-seronegative. DNA for the CDR3: TGTGCCAGCAGCAACAGCCCCTACGAGCAGTACTTC. Protein sequence: CASSNSPYEQYF.